A selection of T cell receptor beta chains follows, all from one sample in a study of siplizumab effects on memory and regulatory T cells. Assay: immunoSEQ multiplex PCR; the TCRdb copy retains only in-frame clones and omits some. Among approximately 94,000 clones listed, approximately 94% were seen once. Sequencing was performed on non-Treg CD4+ T cells sorted from blood. The receptors shown here come from a human donor in good health. Both conserved end residues are part of each CDR3. The D gene is left open where the match is weak. Size tells how often a clone was seen (once, few, many) or the class of an expanded clone, and some rows leave it out.

d_gene,abundance,v_gene,j_gene,CDR3nt,CDR3aa
TRBD2,NA,TRBV27,TRBJ2-1,TGTGCCAGCAGTTCCAGCGGGAGATCGGCGTCCTACAATGAGCAGTTCTTC,CASSSSGRSASYNEQFF
NA,NA,TRBV7-6,TRBJ2-3,TGTGCCAGCAGCTTTCGACAGGGCACAGATACGCAGTATTTT,CASSFRQGTDTQYF
TRBD2,NA,TRBV5-4,TRBJ2-3,TGTGCCAGCAGAGCGGGAGCAGATACGCAGTATTTT,CASRAGADTQYF
TRBD1,NA,TRBV19,TRBJ1-5,TGTGCCAGTAGAGGGGGACAGGGAGGCAATCAGCCCCAGCATTTT,CASRGGQGGNQPQHF
NA,NA,TRBV7-3,TRBJ2-7,TGTGCCAGCAGCTTATCTCCGGGCTACGAGCAGTACTTC,CASSLSPGYEQYF
NA,NA,TRBV7-2,TRBJ1-2,TGTGCCAGCAGCTTGGACGGAAACTATGGCTACACCTTC,CASSLDGNYGYTF
TRBD2,NA,TRBV6-1,TRBJ2-5,TGTGCCAGCAGGTCACTAGCGGGAGCCTCAGAGACCCAGTACTTC,CASRSLAGASETQYF
TRBD1,once,TRBV27,TRBJ2-3,TGTGCCAGCAGTCCCAAATTGGGACAGGGGAATAACTTAGATACGCAGTATTTT,CASSPKLGQGNNLDTQYF
NA,once,TRBV7-9,TRBJ1-4,TGTGCCAGCAGCTCGGGACTGAATAATGAAAAACTGTTTTTT,CASSSGLNNEKLFF
NA,NA,TRBV23-1,TRBJ2-1,TGCGCCAGCAGTCAGGAGGGCGTCGCTGGATCATGTTTTTACAATGAGCAGTTCTTC,CASSQEGVAGSCFYNEQFF
TRBD2,NA,TRBV18,TRBJ2-7,TGTGCCAGCTCACGCCGAGCGGGAGATGGAGACGAGCAGTACTTC,CASSRRAGDGDEQYF
TRBD1,NA,TRBV5-8,TRBJ1-5,TGTGCCGGGGGACAGGGGGTATCTAGCAATCAGCCCCAGCATTTT,CAGGQGVSSNQPQHF
NA,NA,TRBV6-1,TRBJ1-1,TGTGCCAGCACGCCGTCCGGGGGAAGCACTGAAGCTTTCTTT,CASTPSGGSTEAFF
TRBD1,NA,TRBV19,TRBJ1-5,TGTGCCAGTAGTATACGGGACAGGGCGGGTCAGCCCCAGCATTTT,CASSIRDRAGQPQHF
TRBD1,NA,TRBV18,TRBJ1-5,TGTGCCAGCTCACCACAGGACAGGAATCAGCCCCAGCATTTT,CASSPQDRNQPQHF
NA,NA,TRBV19,TRBJ2-3,TGTGCCAGTAGTATGGGACGGACGCTAATCACAGATACGCAGTATTTT,CASSMGRTLITDTQYF
NA,NA,TRBV5-1,TRBJ1-1,TGCGCCAGCAGCTTGGCAACATCCCTCCTGAACACTGAAGCTTTCTTT,CASSLATSLLNTEAFF
NA,NA,TRBV14,TRBJ1-4,TGTGCCAGCAGCCAAGTGTGGTCCGGAAAACTGTTTTTT,CASSQVWSGKLFF
TRBD1,once,TRBV5-6,TRBJ2-5,TGTGCCAGCAGCCGAGGGACAGGGGGAGAGACCCAGTACTTC,CASSRGTGGETQYF
NA,NA,TRBV2,TRBJ1-2,TGTGCCAGCACCCCCGGGGGCAGATTCTATGGCTACACCTTC,CASTPGGRFYGYTF
NA,NA,TRBV29-1,TRBJ2-2,TGCAGCGTTGGTGCAGGCTTGAACACCGGGGAGCTGTTTTTT,CSVGAGLNTGELFF
NA,NA,TRBV6-5,TRBJ1-5,TGTGCCAGCAGTTACGGTCTTTCTAGCAATCAGCCCCAGCATTTT,CASSYGLSSNQPQHF